This TCR beta chain was documented in a study of blood T cell repertoires in COVID-19. Study summary: Samples came from the United States, Italy and Spain, spanning acute and convalescent COVID-19. T cells, B-cell-depleted T cells, or PBMCs supplied cDNA or gDNA.

Germline CDR1 MNHEY, CDR2 SVGAGI. The V and J ends lost 5 bases and 4 bases respectively, with 11 bases between them. CDR3 length: 13 residues. As processed by the authors: Amplification with reference gene primers provided the estimates of nucleated cell counts. Some clones are missing from TCRdb's copy, which holds only in-frame ones; the method was immunoSEQ multiplex PCR. V and J calls and clone size come straight from that table; D and trimming were deduced from the DNA. The table includes about 200,000 clones, 70% to 90% detected once. Sequencing used peripheral blood. This receptor was taken from a human donor in a cohort sampled during active COVID-19. J is TRBJ1-1 and V is TRBV6-5, with D possibly matching TRBD1 (5 bases). CDR3 coding DNA: TGTGCCAGCAGTCGGGGGGAGGCCACTGAAGCTTTCTTT. As protein: CASSRGEATEAFF.